Listed below are T cell receptor beta chains from one sample, sequenced in a study of cytomegalovirus exposure and HLA in healthy donors. Profiled with immunoSEQ multiplex PCR; TCRdb holds only in-frame clones, not every one. Here the sample spans about 400,000 clones, roughly 89% being singletons. What was sequenced was PBMCs. The receptors were sampled from a woman under 30 in good health and CMV-seronegative. CDR3s include the opening cysteine and the closing phenylalanine or tryptophan. D genes are given only for firm matches. Some rows mark clone size as missing; the rest say once, few, many or name a class of expanded clone.

TRBJ2-7 | NA | NA | 12 | TRBV28 | TGTGCCAGCAGTGACACCGCGACGGAGCAGTACTTC | CASSDTATEQYF
TRBJ1-5 | TRBD1 | NA | 15 | TRBV2 | TGTGCCAGCAGTGAGTACAGGGGGAGAAATCAGCCCCAGCATTTT | CASSEYRGRNQPQHF
TRBJ2-7 | NA | few | 14 | TRBV5-1 | TGCGCCAGCAGCTTGGTTGGGAGCTCCTACGAGCAGTACTTC | CASSLVGSSYEQYF
TRBJ2-2 | TRBD2 | NA | 17 | TRBV2 | TGTGCCAGCAGTTTAGCGCCCCTAGCGGGGGCGACCGGGGAGCTGTTTTTT | CASSLAPLAGATGELFF
TRBJ2-7 | TRBD1 | once | 15 | TRBV15 | TGTGCCACCAGCACCGGGACAGGGCAGTCCTACGAGCAGTACTTC | CATSTGTGQSYEQYF
TRBJ2-1 | NA | NA | 16 | TRBV28 | TGTGCCAGCAGTTGGGGGGATGGGGTCTCCTACAATGAGCAGTTCTTC | CASSWGDGVSYNEQFF
TRBJ2-1 | TRBD2 | NA | 19 | TRBV28 | TGTGCCAGCAGTTTGGGGGGACTAGCGGGAGTTTATACCTACAATGAGCAGTTCTTC | CASSLGGLAGVYTYNEQFF
TRBJ1-1 | NA | NA | 14 | TRBV19 | TGTGCCAGTAGTATAATTTCCGGGAACACTGAAGCTTTCTTT | CASSIISGNTEAFF
TRBJ2-7 | NA | NA | 15 | TRBV7-2 | TGTGCCAGCAGCCTCGGAGGATCCTTCATGTACGAGCAGTACTTC | CASSLGGSFMYEQYF
TRBJ2-1 | TRBD2 | once | 16 | TRBV2 | TGTGCCAGTACTGGGACTAGCGGCCCCTCCTACAATGAGCAGTTCTTC | CASTGTSGPSYNEQFF
TRBJ1-1 | NA | NA | 13 | TRBV2 | TGTGCCAGCAGAGCAGGGTGGGAGGCTGAAGCTTTCTTT | CASRAGWEAEAFF
TRBJ2-1 | NA | NA | 17 | TRBV4-1 | TGCGCCAGCACGGGGAGAGGCGGGCAGAGCTCCTACAATGAGCAGTTCTTC | CASTGRGGQSSYNEQFF
TRBJ2-7 | NA | NA | 12 | TRBV6-1 | TGTGCCAGCAGGTTGGGCGACTACGAGCAGTACTTC | CASRLGDYEQYF
TRBJ1-2 | TRBD1 | few | 15 | TRBV30 | TGTGCCTGGTTAGGGACAGGGACGTTTAAGGATGGCTACACCTTC | CAWLGTGTFKDGYTF
TRBJ2-1 | NA | NA | 12 | TRBV27 | TGTGCCAGTGGGCGGGGCCTCAATGAGCAGTTCTTC | CASGRGLNEQFF
TRBJ2-5 | TRBD1 | NA | 15 | TRBV5-6 | TGTGCCAGCAGCCGGACAGGGGCGTTCCAAGAGACCCAGTACTTC | CASSRTGAFQETQYF
TRBJ2-7 | NA | few | 14 | TRBV27 | TGTGCCAGCAGTACCAGGGATTCCTCCTACGAGCAGTACTTC | CASSTRDSSYEQYF
TRBJ1-5 | NA | few | 16 | TRBV27 | TGTGCCAGCAGCCTTTCGGGACACGCACTCAATCAGCCCCAGCATTTT | CASSLSGHALNQPQHF
TRBJ1-2 | TRBD1 | NA | 17 | TRBV5-6 | TGTGCCAGCAGCTTCCGACTCGATGGGACAGGGCAAGGAGGCTACACCTTC | CASSFRLDGTGQGGYTF
TRBJ2-7 | NA | NA | 11 | TRBV7-9 | TGTGCCAGCAGCTCTGCCGGCGAGCAGTACTTC | CASSSAGEQYF
TRBJ2-7 | TRBD2 | NA | 15 | TRBV4-1 | TGCGCCAGCAGCCAGGGCGGGAGAAGCTCCTACGAGCAGTACTTC | CASSQGGRSSYEQYF
TRBJ1-1 | TRBD1 | NA | 13 | TRBV9 | TGTGCCAGCAGCGAACAGGGGGCTTTAGTGGCTTTCTTT | CASSEQGALVAFF
TRBJ2-5 | NA | NA | 17 | TRBV5-5 | TGTGCCAGCAGCTTTTTCCAATCCCACCGCGTCCAAGAGACCCAGTACTTC | CASSFFQSHRVQETQYF
TRBJ1-1 | NA | NA | 13 | TRBV28 | TGTGCCAGCAGTTTTTCCCCCAGCACTGAAGCTTTCTTT | CASSFSPSTEAFF
TRBJ2-7 | NA | NA | 14 | TRBV2 | TGTGCCAGCAGGGAAGGGGGGACTACCTACGAGCAGTACTTC | CASREGGTTYEQYF
TRBJ1-2 | TRBD1 | NA | 19 | TRBV4-1 | TGCGCCAGCAGCCAAGTACATCCCGGACAGGGGAAGCCGATCGGTGGCTACACCTTC | CASSQVHPGQGKPIGGYTF
TRBJ2-7 | NA | NA | 14 | TRBV7-8 | TGTGCCAGCAGCTTAGAGTTAGTTATCTCCGAGCAGTACTTC | CASSLELVISEQYF
TRBJ2-3 | NA | NA | 15 | TRBV6-6 | TGTGCCAGCACCAACCGAGGGACTCGCACAGATACGCAGTATTTT | CASTNRGTRTDTQYF
TRBJ2-3 | NA | NA | 14 | TRBV6-1 | TGTGCCAGCAGTCGCGAACTAGGTCCAGATACGCAGTATTTT | CASSRELGPDTQYF
TRBJ2-7 | TRBD1 | NA | 12 | TRBV27 | TGTGCCAGCAGGGGACAGACATACGAGCAGTACTTC | CASRGQTYEQYF
TRBJ2-1 | TRBD2 | NA | 22 | TRBV4-2 | TGTGCCAGCAGCCAACTACCAACTTCAGGCACTAGCGGGGTAAGCTCCTACAATGAGCAGTTCTTC | CASSQLPTSGTSGVSSYNEQFF
TRBJ2-2 | TRBD2 | NA | 19 | TRBV29-1 | TGCAGCGTTGATACAGGGACTAGCGGGGGGACAACTAACACCGGGGAGCTGTTTTTT | CSVDTGTSGGTTNTGELFF
TRBJ1-4 | TRBD1 | NA | 15 | TRBV18 | TGTGCCAGCTCACAAGGGACAGGGACAGGGGAAAAACTGTTTTTT | CASSQGTGTGEKLFF
TRBJ2-7 | NA | NA | 13 | TRBV7-9 | TGTGCCAGCAGCTTATCAGGGTACGACGAGCAGTACTTC | CASSLSGYDEQYF
TRBJ2-5 | NA | NA | 14 | TRBV5-1 | TGCGCCAGCAGCTCCGGGATCTTACAAGAGACCCAGTACTTC | CASSSGILQETQYF
TRBJ2-1 | NA | NA | 14 | TRBV29-1 | TGCAGCGTTGTGGGTGGGAGCTCCTACAATGAGCAGTTCTTC | CSVVGGSSYNEQFF
TRBJ2-7 | NA | NA | 12 | TRBV13 | TGTGCCAGCAGCTCCGACAAGCGGGAGCAGTACTTC | CASSSDKREQYF
TRBJ1-2 | TRBD1 | NA | 15 | TRBV4-1 | TGCGCCAGCAGCAAGACCGGACAGGGAGACTATGGCTACACCTTC | CASSKTGQGDYGYTF
TRBJ1-1 | TRBD1 | NA | 16 | TRBV5-1 | TGCGCCAGCAGCTTCCTTTTGACAGGGATCGGCACTGAAGCTTTCTTT | CASSFLLTGIGTEAFF
TRBJ2-7 | TRBD2 | NA | 17 | TRBV7-2 | TGTGCCAGCAGCTTAGCTGGGGGACTAGCGGGAGGATACGAGCAGTACTTC | CASSLAGGLAGGYEQYF
TRBJ2-7 | TRBD1 | few | 14 | TRBV23-1 | TGCGCCAGCGTCCCCCCGGACAGGGAGACGGAGCAGTACTTC | CASVPPDRETEQYF
TRBJ2-5 | TRBD2 | once | 15 | TRBV7-7 | TGTGCCAGCAGCTCGTCAGCGGGGATCCAAGAGACCCAGTACTTC | CASSSSAGIQETQYF
TRBJ2-3 | TRBD2 | NA | 14 | TRBV6-6 | TGTGCCAGCAATCCTAGCGGGATGATAGATACGCAGTATTTT | CASNPSGMIDTQYF
TRBJ2-1 | NA | NA | 15 | TRBV2 | TGTGCCAGCAGCGTGTTCGGGGAGCCTTACAATGAGCAGTTCTTC | CASSVFGEPYNEQFF
TRBJ1-2 | NA | NA | 17 | TRBV6-1 | TGTGCCAGCAGTGAAGAAACTCTTCCTAATACTAACTATGGCTACACCTTC | CASSEETLPNTNYGYTF
TRBJ2-2 | NA | NA | 14 | TRBV5-3 | TGTGCCAGATTGGGGAGCGCAGGCACCGGGGAGCTGTTTTTT | CARLGSAGTGELFF
TRBJ1-2 | NA | NA | 13 | TRBV5-8 | TGTGCCAGCAGCTTTGGGGGCGCAGGTGGCTACACCTTC | CASSFGGAGGYTF
TRBJ1-4 | TRBD1 | NA | 16 | TRBV27 | TGTGCCAGCAGTTCCCGGACAGGGCCTATAGAGGAAAAACTGTTTTTT | CASSSRTGPIEEKLFF
TRBJ2-7 | TRBD1 | NA | 13 | TRBV6-6 | TGTGCCAGCAGTTTACAGGGGGCCTACGAGCAGTACTTC | CASSLQGAYEQYF
TRBJ2-7 | NA | NA | 12 | TRBV7-9 | TGTGCCAGCAGCTTTACCGGGACAGAGCAGTACTTC | CASSFTGTEQYF
TRBJ1-2 | NA | NA | 17 | TRBV5-1 | TGCGCCAGCACTACGGGACACGGGGCTCTCAACTTATATGGCTACACCTTC | CASTTGHGALNLYGYTF
TRBJ2-3 | TRBD2 | once | 18 | TRBV9 | TGTGCCAGCAGCGTAGGCCTAGCGGGGGGGACTAGCACAGATACGCAGTATTTT | CASSVGLAGGTSTDTQYF
TRBJ1-1 | TRBD1 | medium-sized | 16 | TRBV4-2 | TGTGCCAGCAGCCAAGATCCGGGACAGGGGAACACTGAAGCTTTCTTT | CASSQDPGQGNTEAFF